Listed here are 13 T cell receptor beta chains from one sample, sequenced in a study of CD8 T cells in ankylosing spondylitis. General observations from the study: Made up of eight highly homologous variants, a TCR beta motif appeared characteristic of ankylosing spondylitis blood.

For these TCRs, the target antigens are not known. TCRdb itself ran the 5' RACE reads through MiXCR, one entry per CDR3 protein. The sample consists of around 770,000 distinct CDR3 sequences, approximately 12% of them appearing once. The sample was blood, either unsorted or a sorted T cell fraction (not recorded which). The receptors shown here come from a male donor with ankylosing spondylitis.

This clonotype was detected only a few times. The chain employs TRBV25-1 and TRBJ2-3; D is ambiguous. Per germline, CDR1 MGHDK and CDR2 SYGVNS. The V end was cut by 1 base, the J end by 2 bases, with 7 bases between. This CDR3 has 14 residues. The CDR3 DNA follows: TGTGCCAGCAGTGAATTTGCTACCACAGATACGCAGTATTTT. It translates to CASSEFATTDTQYF. The variable domain in full, completed from reference TRBV25-1 and TRBJ2-3, reads EADIYQTPRYLVIGTGKKITLECSQTMGHDKMYWYQQDPGMELHLIHYSYGVNSTEKGDLSSESTVSRIRTEHFPLTLESARPSHTSQYLCASSEFATTDTQYFGPGTRLTVL.

This clonotype appeared a few times. The V call is TRBV12-3 or TRBV12-4, the J call TRBJ1-1, with D possibly TRBD1 on 6 matching bases. CDR3 length: 14 amino acids. V was pared by 4 bases and J by 6 bases, with 15 bases between. This CDR3 is CASSSNRRGAEAFF. The CDR3 DNA sequence: TGTGCCAGCAGTTCCAACAGGAGGGGGGCTGAAGCTTTCTTT.

This clonotype was seen a handful of times. The chain links TRBV28 to TRBJ2-7; possibly TRBD1 or TRBD2 for D (6 bases each). V lost 5 bases, J lost 2 bases, and 10 bases lay in between. Germline CDR1 reads MDHEN; CDR2 reads SYDVKM. The length of the CDR3 is 13 residues. The CDR3 coding sequence is TGTGCCAGCAGTCCGGGGGCCACCTACGAGCAGTACTTC. Residues: CASSPGATYEQYF. Combining the CDR3 with reference TRBV28 and TRBJ2-7 gives the whole variable domain DVKVTQSSRYLVKRTGEKVFLECVQDMDHENMFWYRQDPGLGLRLIYFSYDVKMKEKGDIPEGYSVSREKKERFSLILESASTNQTSMYLCASSPGATYEQYFGPGTRLTVT.

Only a few counts were recorded for this clonotype. V and J are TRBV29-1 and TRBJ2-2; D is possibly TRBD2 (6 bases). Germline lookup yields CDR1 SQVTM and CDR2 ANQGSEA. The CDR3 contains 14 residues. Trimming took off 2 bases at V and 5 bases at J, with 12 bases between the two ends. The CDR3 spells CSVEKRGGTGELFF. For the CDR3, the DNA is TGCAGCGTTGAAAAGCGTGGGGGGACCGGGGAGCTGTTTTTT.

The rearrangement uses TRBV12-3 or TRBV12-4 and TRBJ2-7; D is perhaps TRBD2 (6 bases). This CDR3 region has 15 residues. Trimming removed 6 bases from V and 2 bases from J, with 17 bases in between. DNA for the CDR3: TGTGCCAGCAGCTATCGGGACTCACGCCCCTACGAGCAGTACTTC. This codes for CASSYRDSRPYEQYF.

V usage is TRBV7-6 and J usage is TRBJ1-3; D gene ambiguous. There are 15 residues in the CDR3. V lost 1 base, J lost 0 bases, and 7 bases lay in between. Germline V gene data show CDR1 as SGHVS and CDR2 as FNYEAQ. The CDR3 reads CASSLDGVSGNTIYF. For the CDR3, the DNA is TGTGCCAGCAGCTTAGACGGAGTCTCTGGAAACACCATATATTTT. The variable domain in full, completed from reference TRBV7-6 and TRBJ1-3, reads GAGVSQSPRYKVTKRGQDVALRCDPISGHVSLYWYRQALGQGPEFLTYFNYEAQQDKSGLPNDRFSAERPEGSISTLTIQRTEQRDSAMYRCASSLDGVSGNTIYFGEGSWLTVV.

The gene calls are TRBV7-6 and TRBJ1-2, with a tentative D call TRBD1 (5 bases). Germline V gene data show CDR1 as SGHVS and CDR2 as FNYEAQ. The CDR3 extends over 14 amino acids. The V end lost 4 bases, the J end lost 6 bases, and 15 bases lay between the germline ends. The CDR3 DNA is TGTGCCAGCAGCTCAACCCGGGGGTCTGATGGCTACACCTTC. Its translation is CASSSTRGSDGYTF.

This clonotype was seen only a few times. The chain carries TRBV12-3 or TRBV12-4 and TRBJ2-5; 7 bases are a match to TRBD2. The CDR3 has 17 amino acids. Trimming cost V 2 bases and J 5 bases; bases outside gene matches: 14. CDR3 DNA: TGTGCCAGCAGTTTAACGGTGGGAGGGGACGGAGGGGAGACCCAGTACTTC. Its translation is CASSLTVGGDGGETQYF.

This clonotype was picked up many times. The CDR3 protein is CSAQRQGNQPQHF. The CDR3 region has the DNA TGCAGTGCCCAAAGACAGGGAAATCAGCCCCAGCATTTT. This chain links TRBV20-1 with TRBJ1-5, with 7 bases matching TRBD1. The CDR3 loop spans 13 amino acids. Germline V CDR1 and CDR2: DFQATT, SNEGSKA (reference sequence). The junction had 6 bases not matched to a gene; V was cut back by 6 bases and J by 4 bases.

The chain recombines TRBV19 with TRBJ2-2; D remains unclear. The CDR3 extends over 15 amino acids. V lost 3 bases to trimming and J lost 3 bases, with 11 bases between them. Germline loops: CDR1 LNHDA, CDR2 SQIVND (reference sequence). The CDR3 is CASSILGSYTGELFF. In DNA form, the CDR3 reads TGTGCCAGTAGTATTCTAGGCAGTTACACCGGGGAGCTGTTTTTT.

The chain uses TRBV10-3 and TRBJ1-5, with 9 bases matching TRBD1. The germline V gene has CDR1 ENHRY and CDR2 SYGVKD. Unmatched junction bases numbered 4, after V lost 5 bases and J lost 5 bases. This CDR3 spans 14 amino acids. The CDR3 loop reads CAISNTGGDQPQHF. As DNA, the CDR3 is TGTGCCATCAGTAATACAGGGGGCGATCAGCCCCAGCATTTT.

This clonotype was observed a few times. V is TRBV4-2 and J is TRBJ1-1; maybe TRBD1 (5 bases). There are 16 residues in the CDR3. Germline assignment: CDR1 LGHNA and CDR2 YNFKEQ. With 5 bases removed from V and 3 bases from J, the gap between germline ends came to 19 bases. In nucleotides, the CDR3 is TGTGCCAGCAGCAGAAGAGGGGCCGGTAGGGACACTGAAGCTTTCTTT. Its protein is CASSRRGAGRDTEAFF.

J is TRBJ2-7 and V is TRBV5-5; 10 nucleotides align to TRBD1. V trimming: 6 bases; J trimming: 2 bases; junction bases outside the gene matches: 2. This CDR3 spans 13 amino acids. Germline V gene data show CDR1 as SGHKS and CDR2 as YYEKEE (reference sequence). CDR3 DNA: TGTGCCAGCACGGGACAGGGGCCCTACGAGCAGTACTTC. Its protein is CASTGQGPYEQYF.